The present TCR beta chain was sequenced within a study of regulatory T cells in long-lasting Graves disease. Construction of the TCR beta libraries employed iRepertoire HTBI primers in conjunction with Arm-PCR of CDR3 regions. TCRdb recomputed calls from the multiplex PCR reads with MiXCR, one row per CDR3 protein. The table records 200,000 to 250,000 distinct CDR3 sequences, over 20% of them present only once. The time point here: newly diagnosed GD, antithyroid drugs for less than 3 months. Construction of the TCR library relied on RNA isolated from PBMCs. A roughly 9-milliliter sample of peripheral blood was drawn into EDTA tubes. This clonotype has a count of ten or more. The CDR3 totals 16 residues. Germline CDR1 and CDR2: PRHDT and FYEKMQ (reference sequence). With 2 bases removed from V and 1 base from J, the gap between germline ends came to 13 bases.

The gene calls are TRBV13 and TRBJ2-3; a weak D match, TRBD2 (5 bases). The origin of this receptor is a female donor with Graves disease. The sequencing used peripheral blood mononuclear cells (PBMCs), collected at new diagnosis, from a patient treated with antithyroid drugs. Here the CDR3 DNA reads TGTGCCAGCAGCTTACGCCTACAACTAGGCACAGATACGCAGTATTTT. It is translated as CASSLRLQLGTDTQYF.